This paragraph reports one TCR beta chain. These data originate in a study of blood T cell repertoires in COVID-19. Study information: Acute and convalescent COVID-19 specimens originated in the United States, Italy and Spain. The analysed material was cDNA or gDNA that came from T cells, B-cell-depleted T cells, or PBMCs.

Original analysis: Nucleated cell number was recorded as an estimate derived from reference gene primer amplification. Generated by immunoSEQ multiplex PCR, the TCRdb table keeps only in-frame clones and is missing some. D and trimming come from the DNA, and the V and J calls and clone size come from that table. The table lists roughly 140,000 clones, 84% of them singletons. The sequenced sample consisted of peripheral blood. The source of this sequence is a human donor in a cohort sampled during active COVID-19.

This CDR3 is CSASGTGSSYEQYF. The CDR3 nucleotides are TGCAGTGCTAGTGGGACAGGGAGCTCCTACGAGCAGTACTTC. The chain couples TRBV20-1 to TRBJ2-7; 9 positions agree with TRBD1. Germline-derived CDR1 and CDR2 are DFQATT and SNEGSKA (reference sequence). The CDR3 sequence is 14 residues long. After removal of 3 bases from V and 0 bases from J, the junction contained 3 bases not matched to a gene.